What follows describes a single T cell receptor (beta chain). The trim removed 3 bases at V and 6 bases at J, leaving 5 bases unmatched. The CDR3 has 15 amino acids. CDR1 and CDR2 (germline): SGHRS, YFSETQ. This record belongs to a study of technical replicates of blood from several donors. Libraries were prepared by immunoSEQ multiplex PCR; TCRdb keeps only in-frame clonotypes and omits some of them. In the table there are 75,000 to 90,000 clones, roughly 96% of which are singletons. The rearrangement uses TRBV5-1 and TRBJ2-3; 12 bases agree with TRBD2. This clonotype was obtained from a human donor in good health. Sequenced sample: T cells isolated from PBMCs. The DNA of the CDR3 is TGCGCCAGCAGCTCAGGACTAGCGGGAACGGATACGCAGTATTTT. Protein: CASSSGLAGTDTQYF.